Only a few counts were recorded for the clone carrying this TCR beta chain. TCRdb passed the 5' RACE reads through MiXCR, listing each CDR3 protein once. Found here are approximately 490,000 distinct CDR3 sequences, about 22% of them singletons; the top ten hold around 0.47%. The data were taken from a study of identical twins. Trimming left V 6 bases short and J 3 bases short, with 15 bases between. The CDR3 extends over 15 amino acids. In germline, CDR1 is SNHLY, CDR2 FYNNEI. This sample also belongs to another study, concerning yellow fever vaccine responses in identical twins.

The clonotype was recovered from a woman aged 18 to 35 in good health. Sequenced: CD4+ T cells sorted from blood. The genes are TRBV2 and TRBJ2-1, with D perhaps TRBD2 (6 bases). Here the CDR3 reads CASRAGTGYYNEQFF. The CDR3 nucleotides are TGTGCCAGCAGAGCCGGGACTGGATACTACAATGAGCAGTTCTTC.